The 21 T cell receptor beta chains given below trace back to one sample, sequenced in a study of T cell responses to AZD1222 COVID-19 vaccine. Sequencing used immunoSEQ multiplex PCR; TCRdb keeps in-frame clones, though not all of them. The sample includes roughly 140,000 clones, about 85% of them seen just once. The sequences come from peripheral blood, collected after recovery from COVID-19. These receptors came from an adult who had recovered from COVID-19.

This chain joins TRBV5-1 and TRBJ1-2, with TRBD1 as a possible D gene (5 bases). The length of the CDR3 is 16 residues. Germline lookup yields CDR1 SGHRS and CDR2 YFSETQ. The germline V and J ends were trimmed by 4 bases and 0 bases, with 16 bases remaining between them. CDR3 sequence reads: CASSMAGNAPNYGYTF. The DNA for the CDR3 is TGCGCCAGCAGCATGGCAGGGAATGCCCCTAACTATGGCTACACCTTC.

This sequence joins TRBV19 and TRBJ1-1; D gene ambiguous. The germline CDR1 and CDR2 sequences are LNHDA and SQIVND (reference sequence). The CDR3 has 13 amino acids. V was cut by 7 bases and J by 1 base, with 10 bases left in between. CDR3 protein: CASTRLGNTEAFF. The CDR3 DNA reads TGTGCCAGTACTCGGCTTGGGAACACTGAAGCTTTCTTT.

This chain connects TRBV6-5 to TRBJ2-7; D might be TRBD1 (6 bases). Germline V CDR1 and CDR2: MNHEY, SVGAGI. The CDR3 loop spans 14 amino acids. Trimming shortened V by 7 bases and J by 2 bases, and 15 bases separated the two germline ends. The CDR3, as DNA: TGTGCCAGCAACCCAGGGCAGGGGACCTACGAGCAGTACTTC. This codes for CASNPGQGTYEQYF.

CDR3 region: CASSPKGDRGNSPLHF. The CDR3 region has the DNA TGTGCCAGCTCACCAAAGGGTGACCGAGGGAATTCACCCCTCCACTTT. The chain employs TRBV18 and TRBJ1-6; D gene unclear. This CDR3 spans 16 amino acids. Germline CDR1 is KGHSH and CDR2 is LQKENI. V was shortened by 2 bases and J by 7 bases, with 15 bases between the two germline ends.

The chain couples TRBV9 to TRBJ2-3; TRBD2 matches 10 bases. J was trimmed by 5 bases and V by 3 bases; bases with no gene match: 3. The CDR3 loop spans 14 amino acids. In germline, CDR1 is SGDLS, CDR2 YYNGEE. CDR3 in amino acids: CASSAWTSGDTQYF. CDR3 nucleotide sequence: TGTGCCAGCAGCGCATGGACTAGCGGAGATACGCAGTATTTT.

In this sample, this clone turned up once. The rearrangement joins TRBV6-5 to TRBJ2-5; 10 bases fit TRBD2. The CDR3 covers 14 residues. CDR1 MNHEY and CDR2 SVGAGI come from the germline V gene. The junction had 7 bases not matched to a gene; V was cut back by 10 bases and J by 2 bases. This chain's CDR3 is CATSSGGEQETQYF. Here the CDR3 DNA reads TGTGCCACATCTAGCGGGGGAGAGCAAGAGACCCAGTACTTC.

This clone appeared a few times. The V call is TRBV11-2, the J call TRBJ2-1; a possible D gene is TRBD1 (6 bases). The CDR3 totals 16 residues. Trimming removed 5 bases at V and 8 bases at J, with 22 bases between. The V gene's germline CDR1 is SGHAT and CDR2 FQNNGV. The CDR3 bases are TGTGCCAGCAGCCTCTCCCTCACGCAGTCAGGGGATGAGCAGTTCTTC. It specifies CASSLSLTQSGDEQFF. Full variable domain (missing parts from reference TRBV11-2 and TRBJ2-1): EAGVAQSPRYKIIEKRQSVAFWCNPISGHATLYWYQQILGQGPKLLIQFQNNGVVDDSQLPKDRFSAERLKGVDSTLKIQPAKLEDSAVYLCASSLSLTQSGDEQFFGPGTRLTVL.

The V and J genes are TRBV2 and TRBJ1-5, with a weak D call TRBD1 (6 bases). Looked up from germline, CDR1 is SNHLY and CDR2 is FYNNEI. The CDR3 extends over 13 amino acids. V was pared by 8 bases and J by 5 bases, with 13 bases between. The CDR3 sequence is CASHRDTDQPQHF. CDR3 in DNA: TGTGCCAGCCACCGGGACACTGATCAGCCCCAGCATTTT.

The rearrangement uses TRBV4-2 and TRBJ2-3, with D unclear. The CDR3 runs to 14 residues. In germline, CDR1 is LGHNA, CDR2 YNFKEQ. The V end lost 0 bases, the J end lost 11 bases, and 15 bases lay between the germline ends. CDR3 protein: CASSQDETAYEQYF. The CDR3 DNA is TGTGCCAGCAGCCAAGACGAGACGGCCTATGAGCAGTATTTT.

The CDR3 loop is CASSYTGGGTEAFF. CDR3 bases: TGTGCCAGCAGCTATACAGGGGGTGGCACTGAAGCTTTCTTT. The chain employs TRBV7-8 and TRBJ1-1; 8 bases align to TRBD1. This CDR3 spans 14 amino acids. The V and J ends lost 4 bases and 4 bases, in that order; junction bases with no gene match: 5. CDR1 and CDR2 (germline): SGHVS, FQNEAQ.

This sequence joins TRBV3-1 (or the pseudogene TRBV3-2) and TRBJ2-3, with 8 bases that match TRBD2. CDR3 length: 17 amino acids. The junction had 11 bases not matched to a gene; V was cut back by 6 bases and J by 0 bases. Germline lookup yields CDR1 LGHDT and CDR2 YNNKEL (reference sequence). CDR3 region: CASRPKSTGGSTDTQYF. CDR3 nucleotide sequence: TGTGCCAGCAGACCCAAATCCACGGGAGGGAGCACAGATACGCAGTATTTT.

This chain joins TRBV11-2 and TRBJ2-5; no reliable D call. In germline, CDR1 is SGHAT, CDR2 FQNNGV. The CDR3 is made up of 16 amino acids. V was shortened by 1 base and J by 4 bases, with 16 bases between the two germline ends. The CDR3 region is CASSLVVGQRAETQYF. DNA for the CDR3: TGTGCCAGCAGCTTAGTTGTCGGCCAGAGAGCAGAGACCCAGTACTTC.

The chain combines TRBV27 with TRBJ1-1, with D maybe TRBD1 (5 bases). V was pared by 7 bases and J by 1 base, with 13 bases between. Germline V gene data show CDR1 as MNHEY and CDR2 as SMNVEV (reference sequence). CDR3 length: 14 residues. This chain's CDR3 is CASIGFGGNTEAFF. CDR3 nucleotide sequence: TGTGCCAGCATCGGATTTGGGGGGAACACTGAAGCTTTCTTT.

The chain combines TRBV6-5 with TRBJ2-7; unclear D gene. V was clipped by 4 bases and J by 4 bases, with 11 bases between them. The V gene's germline CDR1 is MNHEY and CDR2 SVGAGI. CDR3 length: 13 residues. The DNA for the CDR3 is TGTGCCAGCAGTTCCCCCGGCTGGTACGAGCAGTACTTC. It is translated as CASSSPGWYEQYF.

The V gene is TRBV4-3, the J gene TRBJ1-3, with D possibly matching TRBD1 (6 bases). Germline CDR1 is LGHNA and CDR2 is YSLEER. This CDR3 has 14 amino acids. The V end was cut by 2 bases, the J end by 2 bases, with 7 bases between. In DNA, the CDR3 is TGCGCCAGCAGCCAAAAGGGGGCTGGAAACACCATATATTTT. It specifies CASSQKGAGNTIYF.

The chain links TRBV19 to TRBJ2-1, with a possible D match to TRBD2 (5 bases). CDR1 and CDR2 (germline): LNHDA, SQIVND (reference sequence). The CDR3 contains 14 residues. The ends were cut back, 8 bases at V and 5 bases at J, with 16 bases in the middle. The CDR3 is CASSVLRENNEQFF. CDR3 nucleotides: TGTGCCAGTTCCGTCCTCCGGGAAAACAATGAGCAGTTCTTC.

V and J are TRBV5-1 and TRBJ1-1; a weak D match, TRBD1 (5 bases). The CDR3 has 14 amino acids. V was shortened by 3 bases and J by 4 bases, with 13 bases between the two germline ends. Looked up from germline, CDR1 is SGHRS and CDR2 is YFSETQ. CDR3 DNA: TGCGCCAGCAGCTCCGACGGGCAGGGCACTGAAGCTTTCTTT. It encodes CASSSDGQGTEAFF.

The chain carries TRBV9 and TRBJ2-5, with D unresolved. CDR1 and CDR2 (germline): SGDLS, YYNGEE. V lost 0 bases to trimming and J lost 2 bases, with 5 bases between them. The CDR3 runs 13 residues. The CDR3 DNA is TGTGCCAGCAGCGTAGGCGGTCAAGAGACCCAGTACTTC. It specifies CASSVGGQETQYF.

As regards this clone: Other DNA variants within this sample encode the same CDR3. J is TRBJ2-7 and V is TRBV5-1; a possible D gene is TRBD1 (6 bases). The CDR3 spans 14 residues. V dropped 4 bases and J dropped 0 bases, with 11 bases sitting between them. Germline lookup yields CDR1 SGHRS and CDR2 YFSETQ. The DNA for the CDR3 is TGCGCCAGCAGCCCAACAGGGCGCTCCTACGAGCAGTACTTC. Its protein is CASSPTGRSYEQYF.

The J gene is TRBJ2-7, the V gene TRBV28, with D tentatively TRBD2 (5 bases). There are 15 residues in the CDR3. CDR1 and CDR2 (germline): MDHEN, SYDVKM. The V gene lost 6 bases and the J gene lost 1 base, with 16 bases spanning the gap. Here the CDR3 reads CASSSQSGASYEQYF. The CDR3, as DNA: TGTGCCAGCAGCTCCCAAAGCGGTGCTTCCTACGAGCAGTACTTC.

This chain links TRBV2 with TRBJ2-7; TRBD2 aligns across 11 bases. The trim removed 6 bases at V and 0 bases at J, leaving 7 bases unmatched. This CDR3 comprises 16 residues. Germline V CDR1 and CDR2: SNHLY, FYNNEI. The DNA of the CDR3 is TGTGCCAGCAGACCAACCGGGACTAGCGGCTCCTACGAGCAGTACTTC. Encoded protein: CASRPTGTSGSYEQYF.